This T cell receptor (beta chain) was captured in a study of shared clonotypes between healthy human individuals. Study-level information: Plates per donor: three CD4 naive, three CD4 memory, two CD8 naive, one CD8 memory.

Here immunoSEQ multiplex PCR was the method, and the copy in TCRdb shows in-frame clones only, minus some. The sample shows around 1,000,000 clones, approximately 75% of them seen only once. The investigators split CD4+ cells into a CD45RA+ naive subset and a CD45RA-negative memory subset. This CDR3 has 13 amino acids. In germline, CDR1 is SGHNT, CDR2 YYREEE (reference sequence). The ends lost 4 bases at V and 6 bases at J; junction bases unmatched: 6. Worth noting for this clone: Its antigen remains unidentified.

Study results and caveats: Naive subsets generally exceeded memory subsets in estimated richness. Few donors restricted represented genetic and exposure-history diversity.

The chain recombines TRBV5-4 with TRBJ1-1; TRBD1 aligns across 7 bases. The sequence derives from a man aged 18 to 30 in good health. Some clones in this sample may be carry-over from other donors' samples. Sequenced input: memory CD4+ T cells from PBMCs. The subset here: CD45RA-negative fraction. CDR3: CASSPRQGAEAFF. CDR3 in DNA: TGTGCCAGCAGCCCCCGACAGGGTGCTGAAGCTTTCTTT.